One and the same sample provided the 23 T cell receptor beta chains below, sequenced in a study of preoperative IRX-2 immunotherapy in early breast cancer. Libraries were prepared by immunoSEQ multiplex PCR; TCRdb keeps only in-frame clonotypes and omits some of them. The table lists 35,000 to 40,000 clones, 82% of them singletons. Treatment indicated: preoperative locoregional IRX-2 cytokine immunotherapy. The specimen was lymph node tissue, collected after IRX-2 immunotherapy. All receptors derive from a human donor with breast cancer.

CDR3 region: CASSLIQGFSGNTIYF. Written as DNA, the CDR3 is TGCGCCAGCAGCTTAATACAGGGCTTCTCTGGAAACACCATATATTTT. V is TRBV5-1 and J is TRBJ1-3; tentatively, D is TRBD1 (6 bases). Germline V gene lookup returns CDR1 SGHRS and CDR2 YFSETQ. This CDR3 has 16 residues. The germline V and J ends were trimmed by 2 bases and 0 bases, with 12 bases remaining between them.

CDR3: CASSYSSPGGGYGYTF. The DNA of the CDR3 is TGTGCCAGCAGTTACTCCAGCCCCGGGGGTGGCTATGGCTACACCTTC. This chain connects TRBV6-8 to TRBJ1-2; D is possibly TRBD1 (5 bases). The V gene lost 0 bases and the J gene lost 4 bases, with 15 bases spanning the gap. The CDR3 covers 16 residues. Germline lookup yields CDR1 MNHGY and CDR2 SAAAGT.

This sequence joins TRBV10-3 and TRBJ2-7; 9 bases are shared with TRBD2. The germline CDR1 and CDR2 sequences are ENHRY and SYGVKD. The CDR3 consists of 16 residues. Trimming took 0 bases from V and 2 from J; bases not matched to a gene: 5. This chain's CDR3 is CAISESFGGGAYEQYF. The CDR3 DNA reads TGTGCCATCAGTGAGTCATTTGGCGGGGGGGCCTACGAGCAGTACTTC.

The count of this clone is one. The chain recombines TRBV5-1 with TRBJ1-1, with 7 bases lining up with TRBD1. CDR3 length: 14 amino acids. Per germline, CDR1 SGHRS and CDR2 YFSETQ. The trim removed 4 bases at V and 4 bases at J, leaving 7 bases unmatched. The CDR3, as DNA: TGCGCCAGCAGCCAGACAGGGCAGAGCACTGAAGCTTTCTTT. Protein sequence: CASSQTGQSTEAFF.

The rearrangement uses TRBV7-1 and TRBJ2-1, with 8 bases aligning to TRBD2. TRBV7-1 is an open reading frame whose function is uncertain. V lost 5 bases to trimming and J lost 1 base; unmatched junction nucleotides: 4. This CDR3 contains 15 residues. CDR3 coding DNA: TGTGCCAGCAGCCCCATAGCGGGGTCCTACAATGAGCAGTTCTTC. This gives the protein CASSPIAGSYNEQFF.

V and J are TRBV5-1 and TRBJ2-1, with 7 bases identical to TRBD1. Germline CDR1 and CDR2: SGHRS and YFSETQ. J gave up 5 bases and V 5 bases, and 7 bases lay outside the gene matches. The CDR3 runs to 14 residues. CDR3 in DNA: TGCGCCAGCAGAGAGGGGGCTGGCAACAATGAGCAGTTCTTC. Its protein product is CASREGAGNNEQFF.

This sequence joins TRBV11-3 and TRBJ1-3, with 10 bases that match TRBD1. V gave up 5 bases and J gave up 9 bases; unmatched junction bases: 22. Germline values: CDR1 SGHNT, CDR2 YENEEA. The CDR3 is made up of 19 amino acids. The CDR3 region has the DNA TGTGCCAGCAGCCGCCGTCCCAACCCGGGACAGGGGATGAAGGCCACCATATATTTT. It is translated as CASSRRPNPGQGMKATIYF.

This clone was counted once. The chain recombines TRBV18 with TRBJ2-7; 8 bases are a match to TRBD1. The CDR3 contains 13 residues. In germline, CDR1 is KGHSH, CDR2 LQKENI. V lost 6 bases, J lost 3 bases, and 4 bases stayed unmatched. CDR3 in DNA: TGTGCCAGCTCGCGAGGGACAGGCTACGAGCAGTACTTC. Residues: CASSRGTGYEQYF.

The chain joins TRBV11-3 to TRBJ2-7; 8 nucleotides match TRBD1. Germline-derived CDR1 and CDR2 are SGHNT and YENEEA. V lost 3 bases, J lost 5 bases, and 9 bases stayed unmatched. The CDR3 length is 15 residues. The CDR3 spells CASSLGGQGTNEQYF. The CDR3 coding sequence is TGTGCCAGCAGCTTGGGTGGACAGGGCACCAACGAGCAGTACTTC.

The CDR3 bases are TGCGCCAGCAGCGATCAGAAGGGACCGAGGGATCACAATGAGCAGTTCTTC. It codes for CASSDQKGPRDHNEQFF. The genes are TRBV5-1 and TRBJ2-1; D possibly uses TRBD1 or TRBD2 (5 bases each). Germline CDR1 SGHRS, CDR2 YFSETQ. With 4 bases removed from V and 5 bases from J, the gap between germline ends came to 22 bases. This CDR3 has 17 amino acids.

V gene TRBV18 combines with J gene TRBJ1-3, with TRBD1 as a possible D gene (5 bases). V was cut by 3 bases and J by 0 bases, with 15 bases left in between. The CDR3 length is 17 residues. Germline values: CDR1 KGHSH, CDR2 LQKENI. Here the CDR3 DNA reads TGTGCCAGCTCACCGGGGCAGGGAACTCTCTCTGGAAACACCATATATTTT. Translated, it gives CASSPGQGTLSGNTIYF.

This CDR3 reads CASSSWGYAYNEQFF. Written as DNA, the CDR3 is TGTGCCAGCAGCTCCTGGGGGTACGCCTACAATGAGCAGTTCTTC. The chain uses TRBV11-3 and TRBJ2-1; tentatively, D is TRBD1 or TRBD2 (5 bases each). The CDR3 totals 15 residues. V lost 4 bases to trimming and J lost 2 bases, with 12 bases between them. Germline CDR1 and CDR2: SGHNT and YENEEA.

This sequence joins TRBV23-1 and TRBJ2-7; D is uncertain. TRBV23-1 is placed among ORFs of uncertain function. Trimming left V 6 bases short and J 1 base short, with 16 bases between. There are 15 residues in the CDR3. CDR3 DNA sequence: TGCGCCAGCAGCCAAGATCGGGCTGATTCCTACGAGCAGTACTTC. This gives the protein CASSQDRADSYEQYF.

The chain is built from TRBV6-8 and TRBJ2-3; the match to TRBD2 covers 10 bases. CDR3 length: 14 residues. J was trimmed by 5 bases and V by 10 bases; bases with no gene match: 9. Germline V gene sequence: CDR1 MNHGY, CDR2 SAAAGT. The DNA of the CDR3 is TGTGCCACAACCCGGACTAGCGGAGGAGATACGCAGTATTTT. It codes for CATTRTSGGDTQYF.

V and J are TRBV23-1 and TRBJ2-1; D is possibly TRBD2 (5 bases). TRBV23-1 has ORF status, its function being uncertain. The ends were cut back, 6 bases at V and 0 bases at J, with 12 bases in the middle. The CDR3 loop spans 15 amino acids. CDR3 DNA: TGCGCCAGCAGCCTAGCCGTTAGCTCCTACAATGAGCAGTTCTTC. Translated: CASSLAVSSYNEQFF.

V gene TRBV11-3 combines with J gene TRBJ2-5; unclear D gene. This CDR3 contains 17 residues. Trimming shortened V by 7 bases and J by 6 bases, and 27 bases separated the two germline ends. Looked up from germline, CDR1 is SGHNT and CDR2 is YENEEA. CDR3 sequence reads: CASTLTDLTTPKQTQYF. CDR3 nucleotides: TGTGCCAGCACCCTGACTGACTTGACAACCCCCAAGCAGACCCAGTACTTC.

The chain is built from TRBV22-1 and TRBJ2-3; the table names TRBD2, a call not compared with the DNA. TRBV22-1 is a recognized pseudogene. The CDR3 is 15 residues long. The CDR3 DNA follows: TGTGCCAGCAGTGCTTATAGCGGGCGGACAGATACGCAGTATTTT. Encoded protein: CASSAYSGRTDTQYF.

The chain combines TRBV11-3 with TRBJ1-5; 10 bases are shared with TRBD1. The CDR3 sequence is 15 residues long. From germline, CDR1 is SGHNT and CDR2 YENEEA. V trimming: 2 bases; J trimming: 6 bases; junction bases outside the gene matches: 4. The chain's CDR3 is CASSLTGQGIQPQHF. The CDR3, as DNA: TGTGCCAGCAGCTTAACGGGACAGGGGATTCAGCCCCAGCATTTT.

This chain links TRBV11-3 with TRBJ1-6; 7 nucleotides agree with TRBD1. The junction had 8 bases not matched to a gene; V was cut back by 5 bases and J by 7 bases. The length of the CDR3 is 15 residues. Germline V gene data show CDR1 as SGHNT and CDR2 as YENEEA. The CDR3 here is CASSERQGWNSPLHF. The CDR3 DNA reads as TGTGCCAGCAGCGAAAGACAGGGTTGGAATTCACCCCTCCACTTT.

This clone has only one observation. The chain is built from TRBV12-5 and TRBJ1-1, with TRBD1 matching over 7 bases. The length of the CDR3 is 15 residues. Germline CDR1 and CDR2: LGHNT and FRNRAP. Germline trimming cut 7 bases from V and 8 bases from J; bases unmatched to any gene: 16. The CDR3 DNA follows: TGTGCTAGTGTAGCGCTGGACAGGACGATAGGCGAAGCTTTCTTT. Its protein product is CASVALDRTIGEAFF.

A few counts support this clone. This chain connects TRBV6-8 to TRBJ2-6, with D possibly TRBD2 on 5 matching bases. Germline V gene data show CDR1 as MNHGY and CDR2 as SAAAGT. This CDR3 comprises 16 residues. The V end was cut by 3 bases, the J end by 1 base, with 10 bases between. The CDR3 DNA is TGTGCCAGCAGTTATAATTCGGGATCTGGGGCCAACGTCCTGACTTTC. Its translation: CASSYNSGSGANVLTF.

For the CDR3, the DNA is TGTGCCAGCAGCTTCACAGAAGGTGAAAAACTGTTTTTT. Translation gives CASSFTEGEKLFF. The chain is built from TRBV7-1 and TRBJ1-4; D not resolved. TRBV7-1 carries the ORF label, with uncertain function. The CDR3 loop spans 13 amino acids. Trimming pared 4 bases from V and 7 bases from J, leaving 10 bases between.

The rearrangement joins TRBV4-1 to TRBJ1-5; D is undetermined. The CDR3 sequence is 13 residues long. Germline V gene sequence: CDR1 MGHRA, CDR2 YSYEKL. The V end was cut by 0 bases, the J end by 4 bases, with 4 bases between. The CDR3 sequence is CASSQDGNQPQHF. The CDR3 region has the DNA TGCGCCAGCAGCCAAGACGGGAATCAGCCCCAGCATTTT.